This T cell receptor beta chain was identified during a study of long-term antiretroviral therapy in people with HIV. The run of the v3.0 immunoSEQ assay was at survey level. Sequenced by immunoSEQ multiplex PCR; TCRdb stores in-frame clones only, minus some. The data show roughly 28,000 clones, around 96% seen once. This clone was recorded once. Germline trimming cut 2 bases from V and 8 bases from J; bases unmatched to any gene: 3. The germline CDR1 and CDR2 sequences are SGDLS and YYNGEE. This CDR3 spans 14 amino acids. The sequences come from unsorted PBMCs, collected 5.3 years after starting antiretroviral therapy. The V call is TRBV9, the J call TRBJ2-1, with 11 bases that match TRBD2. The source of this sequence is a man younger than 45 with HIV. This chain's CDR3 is CASSVASGRHEQFF. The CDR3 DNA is TGTGCCAGCAGCGTGGCTAGCGGGAGGCATGAGCAGTTCTTC.